This entry concerns a single T cell receptor (beta chain). Its antigen is still unknown. V was trimmed by 0 bases and J by 7 bases, leaving 13 bases between them. The CDR3 sequence is 14 residues long. Germline V lookup: CDR1 SGHNT, CDR2 YYREEE (reference sequence). These data belong to a study of T cell responses to AZD1222 COVID-19 vaccine. Study-wide points: The number of AZD1222 recipients seropositive at baseline was only five or six. Distributed over spike, vaccine-associated CD4 TCRs predominated at 160-218 and 743-854. Spike-specific TCRs gained breadth and depth after people received two AZD1222 doses. White British ancestry dominated among donors, who included more females, and clonal diversity was possibly underestimated.

Profiled with immunoSEQ multiplex PCR; TCRdb holds only in-frame clones, not every one. The table lists 95,000 to 100,000 clones, nearly 90% of them singletons. The chain combines TRBV5-4 with TRBJ1-1; D is unclear. The sequenced sample was peripheral blood, obtained on day 0 of AZD1222 vaccination. This TCR was sampled from an adult in good health. CDR3 residues: CASSLDAAQNEAFF. Here the CDR3 DNA reads TGTGCCAGCAGCTTGGATGCGGCTCAGAATGAAGCTTTCTTT.